The 15 T cell receptor beta chains below come from one sample, sequenced in a study of T cell responses to AZD1222 COVID-19 vaccine. Only in-frame clones appear in the TCRdb table, and some are missing; sequencing was by immunoSEQ multiplex PCR. The sample lists 90,000 to 100,000 clones, approximately 81% occurring once. Sequenced material: peripheral blood, taken 28 days after the second AZD1222 dose. All receptors come from an adult who received the AZD1222 COVID-19 vaccine.

This chain connects TRBV12-1 to TRBJ1-6; the table gives TRBD1 as D, unverified against the DNA. TRBV12-1 is termed a pseudogene. The CDR3 covers 13 residues. The CDR3 here is CASSNIQDSPLHF. In DNA form, the CDR3 reads TGTGCCAGCAGCAACATACAGGACTCACCCCTCCACTTT.

This chain joins TRBV3-1 (or the pseudogene TRBV3-2) and TRBJ2-5; 9 bases match TRBD2. Germline V CDR1 and CDR2: LGHDT, YNNKEL (reference sequence). This CDR3 is 15 amino acids long. Trimming took 1 base from V and 4 from J; bases not matched to a gene: 4. Here the CDR3 reads CASSQARGGRETQYF. In nucleotides, the CDR3 is TGTGCCAGCAGCCAAGCGCGGGGGGGCCGAGAGACCCAGTACTTC.

The chain has TRBV19 and TRBJ2-2; D might be TRBD1 (5 bases). Trimming left V 2 bases short and J 2 bases short, with 12 bases between. This CDR3 region has 16 residues. Germline values: CDR1 LNHDA, CDR2 SQIVND (reference sequence). This CDR3 is CASSIKGQLNTGELFF. As DNA, the CDR3 is TGTGCCAGTAGTATAAAGGGGCAGCTAAACACCGGGGAGCTGTTTTTT.

This chain connects TRBV19 to TRBJ1-2; no reliable D call. The V gene lost 7 bases and the J gene lost 6 bases, with 15 bases spanning the gap. This CDR3 contains 13 residues. From germline, CDR1 is LNHDA and CDR2 SQIVND (reference sequence). CDR3 nucleotide sequence: TGTGCCAGTACTTCCCAGGTCCCCAATGGCTACACCTTC. Amino acids: CASTSQVPNGYTF.

The rearrangement uses TRBV7-3 and TRBJ2-3; 7 nucleotides line up with TRBD2. V shed 1 base and J 0 bases; nucleotides not matched to a gene: 7. The CDR3 totals 17 residues. Germline V gives CDR1 SGHTA, CDR2 FQGTGA. For the CDR3, the DNA is TGTGCCAGCAGCTTAAAGGTCCTAGCGGCTAGCACAGATACGCAGTATTTT. Its translation: CASSLKVLAASTDTQYF.

This clone was seen a handful of times. The chain carries TRBV14 and TRBJ1-6; no firm D call. From germline, CDR1 is SGHDN and CDR2 FVKESK. The CDR3 sequence is 13 residues long. V lost 6 bases and J 3 bases, leaving 6 bases between the germline ends. DNA of the CDR3: TGTGCCAGCAGTCTGGACTATAATTCACCCCTCCACTTT. Its protein product is CASSLDYNSPLHF.

A few counts support this clone. This rearrangement joins TRBV27 to TRBJ1-2; D is uncertain. V dropped 2 bases and J dropped 4 bases, with 11 bases sitting between them. CDR1 MNHEY and CDR2 SMNVEV come from the germline V gene (reference sequence). CDR3 length: 14 residues. The DNA for the CDR3 is TGTGCCAGCAGTTTAAATTCTTACGCCTATGGCTACACCTTC. Translated, it gives CASSLNSYAYGYTF.

There are a few counts of this clone. The rearrangement uses TRBV27 and TRBJ1-5; D gene ambiguous. Trimming shortened V by 6 bases and J by 2 bases, and 14 bases separated the two germline ends. The CDR3 totals 15 residues. Germline CDR1 MNHEY, CDR2 SMNVEV (reference sequence). CDR3 amino acids: CASSPLPLGNQPQHF. The CDR3 region has the DNA TGTGCCAGCAGCCCACTCCCGTTGGGCAATCAGCCCCAGCATTTT.

The chain employs TRBV30 and TRBJ1-2, with D perhaps TRBD1 (5 bases). Germline loops: CDR1 GTSNPN, CDR2 SVGIG (reference sequence). This CDR3 is built from 14 residues. The ends were cut back, 4 bases at V and 7 bases at J, with 19 bases in the middle. CDR3 DNA sequence: TGTGCCTGGACGCCGTTGGTCTGGGGGGGTGGCTACACCTTC. Residues: CAWTPLVWGGGYTF.

This clone has only one observation. This chain uses TRBV6-5 with TRBJ1-4; D is unresolved. V lost 4 bases and J 0 bases, leaving 9 bases between the germline ends. CDR1 is MNHEY and CDR2 is SVGAGI in the germline V gene. This CDR3 has 15 amino acids. This chain's CDR3 is CASSSMLPTNEKLFF. In nucleotides, the CDR3 is TGTGCCAGCAGTTCCATGCTTCCAACTAATGAAAAACTGTTTTTT.

This clone was detected only once. The chain links TRBV9 to TRBJ2-5; TRBD2 might be the D (6 bases). This CDR3 has 16 amino acids. The germline V gene has CDR1 SGDLS and CDR2 YYNGEE. Trimming removed 2 bases from V and 2 bases from J, with 16 bases in between. DNA for the CDR3: TGTGCCAGCAGCGTTTCTCCGGCCGGGACTCAAGAGACCCAGTACTTC. Its translation: CASSVSPAGTQETQYF.

V usage is TRBV7-2 and J usage is TRBJ1-3; D may be TRBD1 (5 bases). The CDR3 has 15 residues. The V gene's germline CDR1 is SGHTA and CDR2 FQGNSA. Trimming removed 1 base at V and 4 bases at J, with 11 bases between. This CDR3 reads CASSLEGAQGNTIYF. In nucleotides, the CDR3 is TGTGCCAGCAGCTTAGAAGGGGCCCAGGGAAACACCATATATTTT.

The DNA of the CDR3 is TGTGCCAGCAGTTACGGGAATGAAAAACTGTTTTTT. Translation gives CASSYGNEKLFF. The chain links TRBV6-5 to TRBJ1-4; no clear D gene. The CDR3 has 12 amino acids. The V and J ends lost 2 bases and 5 bases respectively, with 3 bases between them. From germline, CDR1 is MNHEY and CDR2 SVGAGI.

The chain has TRBV6-1 and TRBJ2-1; TRBD1 matches 12 bases. CDR3 length equals 16 residues. V shed 4 bases, J shed 9 bases, and the junction held 10 bases outside the gene matches. The germline V gene encodes CDR1 MNHNS and CDR2 SASEGT. CDR3 loop: CASSGFPGQGASEQFF. The CDR3 DNA follows: TGTGCCAGCAGTGGTTTTCCGGGACAGGGGGCGAGTGAGCAGTTCTTC.

The rearrangement uses TRBV5-6 and TRBJ1-5, with a possible D match to TRBD1 (6 bases). Germline V gene sequence: CDR1 SGHDT, CDR2 YYEEEE. This CDR3 comprises 14 residues. Trimming took off 0 bases at V and 2 bases at J, with 6 bases between the two ends. This chain's CDR3 is CASSLGTGNQPQHF. The CDR3 coding sequence is TGTGCCAGCAGCTTGGGGACAGGCAATCAGCCCCAGCATTTT.